Sequencing of this T cell receptor (beta chain) was carried out in a study of identical twins. MiXCR was run by TCRdb on the 5' RACE reads, yielding one entry per CDR3 protein. The profile shows about 260,000 distinct CDR3 sequences, roughly 7% of them singletons. Whole-study findings and limits: Invariant MAIT and iNKT cells are populations that could partly confound zero-insertion analyses. Out-of-frame alpha sequences common to twins were enriched for low generation probability. Whereas memory repertoires showed no such difference, abundant cord blood beta clonotypes carried fewer insertions.

The sample holds a few counts of this clonotype. No antigen is known for it. Germline V gene lookup returns CDR1 SGHVS and CDR2 FNYEAQ. Trimming cost V 5 bases and J 0 bases; bases outside gene matches: 3. The length of the CDR3 is 14 residues. The same sample was also used in a study of yellow fever vaccine responses in identical twins.

Input material: memory (CD45RO+) T cells sorted from blood. This chain joins TRBV7-6 and TRBJ2-7, with 8 bases fitting TRBD2. This sequence was found in a woman under 30 in good health. CDR3 protein: CASSPGLASYEQYV. The CDR3 region has the DNA TGTGCCAGCAGCCCCGGACTAGCCTCCTACGAGCAGTACGTC.